This T cell receptor beta chain was found in a study of T cell responses to AZD1222 COVID-19 vaccine. TCRdb's table, derived via immunoSEQ multiplex PCR, lists solely in-frame clones and lacks some. Among roughly 180,000 clones listed, roughly nine tenths were seen once. The receptor was isolated from an adult in good health. The starting material was peripheral blood, obtained on day 0 of AZD1222 vaccination.

As DNA, the CDR3 is TGTGCCAGCAGCGTAGACGGGCGAGCCACTGAAGCTTTCTTT. Protein: CASSVDGRATEAFF. This sequence joins TRBV9 and TRBJ1-1; D unresolved. The CDR3 sequence is 14 residues long. Trimming cost V 0 bases and J 4 bases, with 10 bases left between them. The V gene's germline CDR1 is SGDLS and CDR2 YYNGEE.